In this sample, the clone carrying this TCR beta chain turned up once. The antigen is unknown. The data are from a study of T cell responses to AZD1222 COVID-19 vaccine. Study-wide context: Pooled together were second doses at about 4 or about 12 weeks.

The method was immunoSEQ multiplex PCR; TCRdb's version includes in-frame clones alone and lacks a portion of them. Altogether fewer than 100,000 clones are present, about 88% being singletons, with the ten largest covering about 19%. Germline CDR1 reads MDHEN; CDR2 reads SYDVKM. The CDR3 sequence is 15 residues long. Between the trimmed V and J ends, which lost 4 bases and 2 bases, there was a span of 14 bases. General observations from the study: Donors were mostly white British, more females; clonal diversity possibly underestimated. Baseline serology detected seropositivity in only six AZD1222 recipients. CD4 TCRs covered the whole spike, strongest at regions 160-218 and 743-854.

The rearrangement uses TRBV28 and TRBJ1-2; a possible D gene is TRBD1 (5 bases). The sequences come from peripheral blood, collected on day 0 of AZD1222 vaccination. This clonotype originated in an adult in good health. This chain's CDR3 is CASSSDSTENYGYTF. The CDR3, as DNA: TGTGCCAGCAGTTCAGACTCGACAGAAAACTATGGCTACACCTTC.